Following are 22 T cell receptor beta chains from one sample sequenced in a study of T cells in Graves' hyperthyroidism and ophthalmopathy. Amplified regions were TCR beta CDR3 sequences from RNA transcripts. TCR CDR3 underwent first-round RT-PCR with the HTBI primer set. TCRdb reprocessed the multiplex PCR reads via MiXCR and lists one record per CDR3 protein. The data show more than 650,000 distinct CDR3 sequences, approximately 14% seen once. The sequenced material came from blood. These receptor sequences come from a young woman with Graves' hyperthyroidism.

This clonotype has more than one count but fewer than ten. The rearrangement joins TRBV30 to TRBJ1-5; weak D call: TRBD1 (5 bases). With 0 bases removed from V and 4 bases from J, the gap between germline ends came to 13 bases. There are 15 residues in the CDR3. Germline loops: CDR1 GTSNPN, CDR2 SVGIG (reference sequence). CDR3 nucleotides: TGTGCCTGGAGTGTAGGGACGACCGGGAATCAGCCCCAGCATTTT. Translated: CAWSVGTTGNQPQHF.

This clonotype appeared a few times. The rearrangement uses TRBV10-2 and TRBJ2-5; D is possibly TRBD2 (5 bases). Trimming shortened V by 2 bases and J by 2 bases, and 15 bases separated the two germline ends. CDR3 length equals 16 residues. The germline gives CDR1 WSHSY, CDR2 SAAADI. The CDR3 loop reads CASSERSRTWQETQYF. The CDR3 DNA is TGCGCCAGCAGTGAGCGCAGCAGGACTTGGCAAGAGACCCAGTACTTC.

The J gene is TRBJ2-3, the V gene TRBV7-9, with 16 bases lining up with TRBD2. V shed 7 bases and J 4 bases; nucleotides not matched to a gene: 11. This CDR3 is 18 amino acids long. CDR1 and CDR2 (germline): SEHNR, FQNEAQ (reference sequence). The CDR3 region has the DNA TGTGCCAGCATCCCGCCGGGACTAGCGGGAGGGCCGGCAGATACGCAGTATTTT. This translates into CASIPPGLAGGPADTQYF.

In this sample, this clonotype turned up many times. The CDR3 DNA reads TGTGCCAGCAGCACTCGACTAACCCTCAGCTCCTACGAGCAGTACTTC. This translates into CASSTRLTLSSYEQYF. The chain joins TRBV11-2 to TRBJ2-7, with D possibly being TRBD2 (5 bases). Trimming shortened V by 5 bases and J by 0 bases, and 17 bases separated the two germline ends. CDR1 and CDR2 from the germline V gene are SGHAT and FQNNGV. The CDR3 consists of 16 residues.

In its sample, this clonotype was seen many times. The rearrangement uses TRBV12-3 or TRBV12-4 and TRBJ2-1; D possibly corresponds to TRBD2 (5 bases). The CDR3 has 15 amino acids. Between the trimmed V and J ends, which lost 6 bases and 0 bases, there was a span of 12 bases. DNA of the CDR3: TGTGCCAGCAGATACCTAGCCTCCTCCTACAATGAGCAGTTCTTC. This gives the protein CASRYLASSYNEQFF.

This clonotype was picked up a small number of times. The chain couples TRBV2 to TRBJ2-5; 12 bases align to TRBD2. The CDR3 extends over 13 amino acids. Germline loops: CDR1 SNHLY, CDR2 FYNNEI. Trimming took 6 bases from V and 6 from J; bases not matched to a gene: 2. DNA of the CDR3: TGTGCCAGCAGAGGACTAGCGGGAAAGACCCAGTACTTC. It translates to CASRGLAGKTQYF.

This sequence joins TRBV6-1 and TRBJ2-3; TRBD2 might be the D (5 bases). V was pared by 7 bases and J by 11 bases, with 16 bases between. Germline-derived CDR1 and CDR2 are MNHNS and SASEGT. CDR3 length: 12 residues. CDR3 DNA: TGTGCCAGCACCTCCGCTAGCAGCGGGCAGTATTTT. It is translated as CASTSASSGQYF.

In DNA form, the CDR3 reads TGCGCCAGCAGCCAGGGACAGCGAGAGACCCAGTACTTC. Protein: CASSQGQRETQYF. The rearrangement links TRBV5-1 to TRBJ2-5; 7 bases agree with TRBD1. With 4 bases clipped from V and 4 bases from J, the junction kept 4 bases outside the gene matches. This CDR3 contains 13 residues. In germline, CDR1 is SGHRS, CDR2 YFSETQ.

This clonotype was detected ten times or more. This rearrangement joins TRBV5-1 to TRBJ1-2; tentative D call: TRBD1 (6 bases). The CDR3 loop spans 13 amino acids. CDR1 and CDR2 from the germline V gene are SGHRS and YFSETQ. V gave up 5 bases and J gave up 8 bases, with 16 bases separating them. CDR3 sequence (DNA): TGCGCCAGCAGACGTACAGGGACGAGGGGCTACACCTTC. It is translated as CASRRTGTRGYTF.

CDR3 DNA sequence: TGTGCCAGCAGTGAATTTGGCGACACTGAAGCTTTCTTT. This gives the protein CASSEFGDTEAFF. The chain is built from TRBV25-1 and TRBJ1-1, with D hard to call. The germline V gene encodes CDR1 MGHDK and CDR2 SYGVNS. Trimming stripped 1 base from V and 3 bases from J, with 6 bases between. This CDR3 region has 13 residues.

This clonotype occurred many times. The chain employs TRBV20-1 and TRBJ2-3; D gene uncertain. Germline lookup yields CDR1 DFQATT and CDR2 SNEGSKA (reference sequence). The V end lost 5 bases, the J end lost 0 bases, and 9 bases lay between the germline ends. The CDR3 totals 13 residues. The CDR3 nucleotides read TGCAGTGCTGGGCCCCGTAGCACAGATACGCAGTATTTT. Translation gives CSAGPRSTDTQYF.

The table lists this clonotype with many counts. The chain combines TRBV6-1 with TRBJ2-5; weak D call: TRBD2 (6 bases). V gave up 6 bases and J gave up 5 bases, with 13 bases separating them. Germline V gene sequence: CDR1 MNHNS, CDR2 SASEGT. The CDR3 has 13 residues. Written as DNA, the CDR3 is TGTGCCAGCAGGACGACTAGGATGGAGACCCAGTACTTC. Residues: CASRTTRMETQYF.

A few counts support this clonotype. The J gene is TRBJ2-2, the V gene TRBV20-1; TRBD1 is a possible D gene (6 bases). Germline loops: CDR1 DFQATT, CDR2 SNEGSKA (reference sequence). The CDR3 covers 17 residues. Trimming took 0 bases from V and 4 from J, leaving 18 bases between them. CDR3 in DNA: TGCAGTGCTAGAGATCTGGGCAGGGGCCCTAGCACCGGGGAGCTGTTTTTT. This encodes CSARDLGRGPSTGELFF.

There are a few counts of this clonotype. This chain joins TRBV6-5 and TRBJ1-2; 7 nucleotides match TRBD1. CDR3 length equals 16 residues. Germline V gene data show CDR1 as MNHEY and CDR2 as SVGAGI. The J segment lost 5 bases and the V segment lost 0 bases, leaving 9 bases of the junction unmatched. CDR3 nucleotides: TGTGCCAGCAGTTACTCGAGTCCCAACAGGGGTTATGGCTACACCTTC. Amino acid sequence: CASSYSSPNRGYGYTF.

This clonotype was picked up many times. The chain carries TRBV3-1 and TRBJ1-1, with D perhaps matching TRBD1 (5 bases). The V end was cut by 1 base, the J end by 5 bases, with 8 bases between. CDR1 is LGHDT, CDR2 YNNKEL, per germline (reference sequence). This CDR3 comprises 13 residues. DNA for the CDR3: TGTGCCAGCAGCCAAGTGGGGGAGACTGAAGCTTTCTTT. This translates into CASSQVGETEAFF.

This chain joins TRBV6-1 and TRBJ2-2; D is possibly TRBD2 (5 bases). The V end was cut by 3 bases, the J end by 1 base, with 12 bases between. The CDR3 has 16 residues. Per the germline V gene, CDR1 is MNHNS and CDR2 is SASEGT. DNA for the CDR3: TGTGCCAGCAGTGAGGTTCCGGGAAGGAACACCGGGGAGCTGTTTTTT. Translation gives CASSEVPGRNTGELFF.

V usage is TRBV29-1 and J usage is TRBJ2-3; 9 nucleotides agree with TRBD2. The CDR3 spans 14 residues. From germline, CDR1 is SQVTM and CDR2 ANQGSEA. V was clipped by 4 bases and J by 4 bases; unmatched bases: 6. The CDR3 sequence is CSVGVAGGPDTQYF. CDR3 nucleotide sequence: TGCAGCGTTGGGGTTGCGGGAGGGCCAGATACGCAGTATTTT.

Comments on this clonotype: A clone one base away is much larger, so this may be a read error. CDR3 nucleotide sequence: TGTGCCAGCAGCTCTCCGGACAGGGAAACCTACGAGCAGTACTTC. Translated: CASSSPDRETYEQYF. The rearrangement links TRBV7-9 to TRBJ2-7; TRBD1 matches 8 bases. The V gene end was trimmed by 4 bases and the J gene end by 2 bases; junction bases not matched to a gene: 7. This CDR3 is built from 15 residues. Per germline, CDR1 SEHNR and CDR2 FQNEAQ (reference sequence).

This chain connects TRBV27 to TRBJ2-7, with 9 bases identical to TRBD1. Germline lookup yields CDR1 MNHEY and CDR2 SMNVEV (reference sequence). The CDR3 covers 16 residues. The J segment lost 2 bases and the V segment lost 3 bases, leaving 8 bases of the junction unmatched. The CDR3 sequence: CASSFIGQGIPYEQYF. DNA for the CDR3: TGTGCCAGCAGTTTTATTGGACAGGGGATCCCCTACGAGCAGTACTTC.

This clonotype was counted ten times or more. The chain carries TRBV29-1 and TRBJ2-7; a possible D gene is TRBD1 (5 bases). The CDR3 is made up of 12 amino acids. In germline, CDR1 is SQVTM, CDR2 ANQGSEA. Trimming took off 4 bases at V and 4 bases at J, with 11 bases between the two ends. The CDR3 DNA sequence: TGCAGCGTTGCTCAGGGAATATACGAGCAGTACTTC. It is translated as CSVAQGIYEQYF.

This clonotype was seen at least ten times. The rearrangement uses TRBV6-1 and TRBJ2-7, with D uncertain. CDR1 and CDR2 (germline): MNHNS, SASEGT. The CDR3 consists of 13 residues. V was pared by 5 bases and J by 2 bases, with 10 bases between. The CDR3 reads CASSYSAPYEQYF. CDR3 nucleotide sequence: TGTGCCAGCAGTTACAGCGCCCCCTACGAGCAGTACTTC.

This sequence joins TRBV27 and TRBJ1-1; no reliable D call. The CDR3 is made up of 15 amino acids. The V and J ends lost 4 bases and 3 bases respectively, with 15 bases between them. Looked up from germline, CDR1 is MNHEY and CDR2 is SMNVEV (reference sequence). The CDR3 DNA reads TGTGCCAGCAGTTCCCTAAGGCTACCGGACACTGAAGCTTTCTTT. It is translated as CASSSLRLPDTEAFF.